The text below deals with one T cell receptor beta chain. Its antigen is not identified. Vbeta (60) and Jbeta (13) primers were used in the PCR. The repertoire was sequenced with immunoSEQ multiplex PCR; TCRdb's copy has only in-frame clones and lacks some. The data hold 100,000 to 150,000 clones, with about 10% observed a single time. The data belong to a study of cytomegalovirus exposure and HLA in healthy donors. V lost 0 bases, J lost 4 bases, and 2 bases stayed unmatched. The CDR3 covers 15 residues. CDR1 is MNHEY and CDR2 is SMNVEV in the germline V gene (reference sequence). Study findings and constraints: Analysis performed later found under 20,000 TCR beta sequences associated with HLA alleles at 0.05 false discovery rate. According to an earlier analysis, most TCR beta V segments yielded productive rearrangements about 87% or about 30% of the time.

The receptor comes from a woman under 30 in good health and CMV-seropositive. This chain connects TRBV27 to TRBJ2-5; 10 nucleotides line up with TRBD2. The sample comprised PBMCs. DNA of the CDR3: TGTGCCAGCAGTTTATCAGCGGGAGGGCGAGAGACCCAGTACTTC. It translates to CASSLSAGGRETQYF.